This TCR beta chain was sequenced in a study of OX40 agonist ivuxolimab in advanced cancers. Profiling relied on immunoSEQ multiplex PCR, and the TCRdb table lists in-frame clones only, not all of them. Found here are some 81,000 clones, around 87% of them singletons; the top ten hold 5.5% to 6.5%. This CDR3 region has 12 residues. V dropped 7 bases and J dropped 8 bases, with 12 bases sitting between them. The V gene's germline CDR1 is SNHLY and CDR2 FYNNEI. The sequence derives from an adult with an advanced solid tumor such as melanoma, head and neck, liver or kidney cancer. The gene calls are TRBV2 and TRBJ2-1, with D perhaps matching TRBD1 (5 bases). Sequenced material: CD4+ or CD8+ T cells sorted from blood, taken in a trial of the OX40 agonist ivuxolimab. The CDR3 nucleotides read TGTGCCAGCAAGGACACAGGCGATGAGCAGTTCTTC. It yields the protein CASKDTGDEQFF.